These T cell receptor beta chains were read from a single sample in a study. TCRdb reanalysed the reads using MiXCR and keeps one entry per CDR3 protein. The repertoire includes 1,500 to 2,000 distinct CDR3 sequences, roughly 8% of them detected once, and more than 10% sits in the top ten. Sequenced material: CD4+ T cells from peripheral blood. These receptors were collected from a human donor with rheumatoid arthritis. CDR3s include the opening cysteine and the closing phenylalanine or tryptophan. A D gene is named only where the DNA matches it firmly. Clone size, where shown, is once, few, many, or a class for clones that have expanded.

clone size: medium-sized
CDR3 length: 13
J gene: TRBJ2-1
D gene: -
V gene: TRBV4-3
CDR3 protein: CASSFEGIDEQFF
CDR3 DNA: TGCGCCAGCAGCTTTGAGGGGATCGATGAGCAGTTCTTC

clone size: large
CDR3 length: 15
J gene: TRBJ1-3
D gene: -
V gene: TRBV12-3/TRBV12-4
CDR3 protein: CATGARGAHGNTIYF
CDR3 DNA: TGTGCCACCGGCGCCCGGGGGGCGCATGGAAACACCATATATTTT

clone size: -
CDR3 length: 16
J gene: TRBJ2-1
D gene: -
V gene: TRBV20-1
CDR3 protein: CSATGSGSSSYNEQFF
CDR3 DNA: TGCAGTGCCACAGGGTCCGGGTCAAGCTCCTACAATGAGCAGTTCTTC

clone size: medium-sized
CDR3 length: 13
J gene: TRBJ1-2
D gene: -
V gene: TRBV12-3/TRBV12-4
CDR3 protein: CASSFTGNYGYTF
CDR3 DNA: TGTGCCAGCAGTTTCACAGGGAACTATGGCTACACCTTC

clone size: large
CDR3 length: 13
J gene: TRBJ2-2
D gene: -
V gene: TRBV11-2
CDR3 protein: CASSSEIDGELFF
CDR3 DNA: TGTGCCAGCAGCTCAGAAATTGACGGGGAGCTGTTTTTT

clone size: medium-sized
CDR3 length: 14
J gene: TRBJ2-1
D gene: TRBD1
V gene: TRBV11-3
CDR3 protein: CASSPGTGDYEQFF
CDR3 DNA: TGTGCCAGCAGCCCAGGGACAGGGGATTATGAGCAGTTCTTC

clone size: medium-sized
CDR3 length: 13
J gene: TRBJ2-2
D gene: -
V gene: TRBV11-3
CDR3 protein: CASSDRDVGELFF
CDR3 DNA: TGTGCCAGCAGCGACCGAGATGTCGGGGAGCTGTTTTTT

clone size: medium-sized
CDR3 length: 15
J gene: TRBJ2-2
D gene: -
V gene: TRBV28
CDR3 protein: CAGASQGPHTGELFF
CDR3 DNA: TGTGCCGGGGCGTCTCAGGGACCTCACACCGGGGAGCTGTTTTTT

clone size: medium-sized
CDR3 length: 15
J gene: TRBJ1-6
D gene: -
V gene: TRBV7-2
CDR3 protein: CASSLAGGHNSPLHF
CDR3 DNA: TGTGCCAGCAGCTTAGCTGGGGGGCATAATTCACCCCTCCACTTT

clone size: few
CDR3 length: 13
J gene: TRBJ1-2
D gene: -
V gene: TRBV6-2/TRBV6-3
CDR3 protein: CASSSGSVYGYTF
CDR3 DNA: TGTGCCAGCAGCTCGGGATCCGTCTATGGCTACACCTTC

clone size: few
CDR3 length: 15
J gene: TRBJ2-2
D gene: -
V gene: TRBV6-1
CDR3 protein: CASRGRSMNTGELFF
CDR3 DNA: TGTGCCAGCAGGGGCAGGTCGATGAACACCGGGGAGCTGTTTTTT

clone size: medium-sized
CDR3 length: 15
J gene: TRBJ2-5
D gene: TRBD2
V gene: TRBV7-2
CDR3 protein: CASRFSGTYQETQYF
CDR3 DNA: TGTGCCAGCAGATTTAGCGGGACGTACCAAGAGACCCAGTACTTC

clone size: -
CDR3 length: 13
J gene: TRBJ2-7
D gene: -
V gene: TRBV19
CDR3 protein: CASSGTLSYEQYF
CDR3 DNA: TGTGCCAGTTCTGGGACACTCTCCTACGAGCAGTACTTC

clone size: medium-sized
CDR3 length: 13
J gene: TRBJ2-1
D gene: TRBD2
V gene: TRBV7-2
CDR3 protein: CASSSTSGSRQFF
CDR3 DNA: TGTGCCAGCAGCTCTACTAGCGGGAGTAGACAGTTCTTC

clone size: medium-sized
CDR3 length: 14
J gene: TRBJ2-7
D gene: -
V gene: TRBV2
CDR3 protein: CASRTRDTSYEQYF
CDR3 DNA: TGTGCCAGCAGAACACGGGACACCTCCTACGAGCAGTACTTC

clone size: -
CDR3 length: 15
J gene: TRBJ1-3
D gene: -
V gene: TRBV12-3/TRBV12-4
CDR3 protein: CATGARGAHGRERDF
CDR3 DNA: TGTGCCACCGGCGCCCGGGGGGCGCATGGAAGGGAAAGAGATTTT

clone size: medium-sized
CDR3 length: 14
J gene: TRBJ1-1
D gene: -
V gene: TRBV19
CDR3 protein: CASSIDSLNTEAFF
CDR3 DNA: TGTGCCAGTAGTATCGACAGTCTGAACACTGAAGCTTTCTTT

clone size: medium-sized
CDR3 length: 14
J gene: TRBJ2-1
D gene: -
V gene: TRBV7-2
CDR3 protein: CASSSSPSYNEQFF
CDR3 DNA: TGTGCCAGCAGCTCTAGCCCCTCCTACAATGAGCAGTTCTTC

clone size: medium-sized
CDR3 length: 20
J gene: TRBJ2-7
D gene: TRBD2
V gene: TRBV12-5
CDR3 protein: CASGLLPRGLDRGLAGEQYF
CDR3 DNA: TGTGCTAGTGGTTTGCTCCCTAGGGGACTGGACAGGGGACTAGCGGGCGAGCAGTACTTC

clone size: medium-sized
CDR3 length: 13
J gene: TRBJ1-1
D gene: -
V gene: TRBV20-1
CDR3 protein: CSATTGENTEAFF
CDR3 DNA: TGCAGTGCCACGACAGGCGAGAACACTGAAGCTTTCTTT

clone size: medium-sized
CDR3 length: 18
J gene: TRBJ2-3
D gene: TRBD2
V gene: TRBV7-9
CDR3 protein: CASSSPAATSVTTDTQYF
CDR3 DNA: TGTGCCAGCAGCTCCCCCGCCGCGACTAGCGTTACCACAGATACGCAGTATTTT

clone size: many
CDR3 length: 14
J gene: TRBJ1-5
D gene: -
V gene: TRBV12-3/TRBV12-4
CDR3 protein: CASSFTRTTRAQHF
CDR3 DNA: TGTGCCAGCAGTTTTACCAGGACCACAAGGGCCCAGCATTTT

clone size: medium-sized
CDR3 length: 15
J gene: TRBJ1-5
D gene: TRBD1
V gene: TRBV10-2
CDR3 protein: CASGAPGQGGQPQHF
CDR3 DNA: TGCGCCAGCGGAGCGCCGGGACAGGGAGGTCAGCCCCAGCATTTT

clone size: medium-sized
CDR3 length: 12
J gene: TRBJ1-2
D gene: -
V gene: TRBV29-1
CDR3 protein: CSAEKQGPSYTF
CDR3 DNA: TGCAGCGCTGAAAAACAGGGACCTAGCTACACCTTC

clone size: few
CDR3 length: 12
J gene: TRBJ2-1
D gene: -
V gene: TRBV28
CDR3 protein: CASRWGYNEQFF
CDR3 DNA: TGTGCCAGCAGATGGGGCTACAATGAGCAGTTCTTC

clone size: medium-sized
CDR3 length: 17
J gene: TRBJ2-3
D gene: TRBD2
V gene: TRBV10-1
CDR3 protein: CASSESQGSGSTDTQYF
CDR3 DNA: TGCGCCAGCAGTGAGTCCCAGGGTAGCGGGAGCACAGATACGCAGTATTTT

clone size: medium-sized
CDR3 length: 13
J gene: TRBJ1-3
D gene: TRBD1
V gene: TRBV20-1
CDR3 protein: CSADTGAGNTIYF
CDR3 DNA: TGCAGTGCTGATACAGGGGCAGGAAACACCATATATTTT

clone size: medium-sized
CDR3 length: 11
J gene: TRBJ2-7
D gene: -
V gene: TRBV7-2
CDR3 protein: CASSPMYEQYF
CDR3 DNA: TGTGCCAGCAGCCCCATGTACGAGCAGTACTTC

clone size: medium-sized
CDR3 length: 12
J gene: TRBJ2-1
D gene: -
V gene: TRBV7-2
CDR3 protein: CASSPTENEQFF
CDR3 DNA: TGTGCCAGCAGCCCTACGGAGAATGAGCAGTTCTTC

clone size: medium-sized
CDR3 length: 15
J gene: TRBJ2-7
D gene: TRBD1
V gene: TRBV11-2
CDR3 protein: CASSDRQGRTYEQYF
CDR3 DNA: TGTGCCAGCAGCGATAGACAGGGTCGCACCTACGAGCAGTACTTC

clone size: few
CDR3 length: 14
J gene: TRBJ2-4
D gene: -
V gene: TRBV14
CDR3 protein: CASSRWTAKNIQYF
CDR3 DNA: TGTGCCAGCAGCCGGTGGACAGCCAAAAACATTCAGTACTTC

clone size: large
CDR3 length: 15
J gene: TRBJ1-4
D gene: TRBD1
V gene: TRBV3-1
CDR3 protein: CASSLRQGLNEKLFF
CDR3 DNA: TGTGCCAGCAGCCTCCGACAGGGCCTTAATGAAAAACTGTTTTTT

clone size: medium-sized
CDR3 length: 11
J gene: TRBJ2-7
D gene: TRBD1
V gene: TRBV29-1
CDR3 protein: CSGGQGNEQYF
CDR3 DNA: TGCAGCGGCGGACAGGGAAACGAGCAGTACTTC

clone size: medium-sized
CDR3 length: 14
J gene: TRBJ2-5
D gene: -
V gene: TRBV20-1
CDR3 protein: CSANPGSGGETQYF
CDR3 DNA: TGCAGTGCTAACCCGGGTAGCGGAGGGGAGACCCAGTACTTC

clone size: medium-sized
CDR3 length: 19
J gene: TRBJ2-2
D gene: TRBD2
V gene: TRBV11-1
CDR3 protein: CASSKHPSTSGSYTGELFF
CDR3 DNA: TGTGCCAGCAGCAAACACCCCTCGACTAGCGGGAGTTATACCGGGGAGCTGTTTTTT

clone size: medium-sized
CDR3 length: 12
J gene: TRBJ2-7
D gene: TRBD2
V gene: TRBV15
CDR3 protein: CATSREPGGKYF
CDR3 DNA: TGTGCCACCAGCAGAGAGCCGGGAGGGAAGTACTTC

clone size: medium-sized
CDR3 length: 12
J gene: TRBJ1-4
D gene: -
V gene: TRBV6-1
CDR3 protein: CASSDRVEKLFF
CDR3 DNA: TGTGCCAGCAGTGACAGGGTTGAAAAACTGTTTTTT

clone size: -
CDR3 length: 14
J gene: TRBJ2-5
D gene: -
V gene: TRBV18
CDR3 protein: CASSPRREGETQYF
CDR3 DNA: TGTGCCAGCTCACCGAGGCGGGAAGGGGAGACCCAGTACTTC

clone size: many
CDR3 length: 14
J gene: TRBJ2-3
D gene: -
V gene: TRBV5-1
CDR3 protein: CASSPAGYTDTQYF
CDR3 DNA: TGCGCCAGCAGCCCGGCCGGGTACACAGATACGCAGTATTTT

clone size: medium-sized
CDR3 length: 15
J gene: TRBJ2-7
D gene: TRBD2
V gene: TRBV11-2
CDR3 protein: CASSLEAGASYEQYF
CDR3 DNA: TGTGCCAGCAGCTTAGAAGCGGGAGCCAGCTACGAGCAGTACTTC

clone size: -
CDR3 length: 16
J gene: TRBJ1-1
D gene: -
V gene: TRBV18
CDR3 protein: CASSPSGTIMNTEAFF
CDR3 DNA: TGTGCCAGCTCACCCTCCGGGACAATTATGAACACTGAAGCTTTCTTT

clone size: many
CDR3 length: 12
J gene: TRBJ2-3
D gene: -
V gene: TRBV29-1
CDR3 protein: CSVHISADTQYF
CDR3 DNA: TGCAGCGTCCATATAAGCGCAGATACGCAGTATTTT